The rows below give T cell receptor beta chains drawn from one sample of a study of blood T cell repertoires in COVID-19. The data were produced by immunoSEQ multiplex PCR, yet TCRdb's version contains in-frame clones alone and is incomplete. Among about 58,000 clones listed, 78% were seen once. The sample comprised peripheral blood. These receptors all stem from a human donor in a cohort sampled during active COVID-19. The CDR3 runs from the conserved cysteine through the conserved F or W. D genes are given only for firm matches.

v_gene	j_gene	d_gene	CDR3aa
TRBV6-6	TRBJ1-2	-	CASSYSDGGSGYTF
TRBV11-2	TRBJ1-1	-	CASRTDTSNTEAFF
TRBV7-9	TRBJ2-6	TRBD1	CASSYYRDRVRSGANVLTF
TRBV19	TRBJ1-1	-	CASSPDDRRRVTFF
TRBV6-6	TRBJ1-1	-	CASSTVDTQTPLSFF
TRBV10-3	TRBJ2-7	TRBD1	CAISKDRGTYEQYF
TRBV27	TRBJ1-4	-	CASSFRVQGREKLFF
TRBV12-3/TRBV12-4	TRBJ1-4	-	CASSQNEKLFF
TRBV2	TRBJ2-4	TRBD1	CASSISDRGKRTKNIQYF
TRBV19	TRBJ1-5	TRBD1	CASSIDRGLSQPQHF
TRBV10-3	TRBJ2-7	-	CAIRDSDYEQYF
TRBV6-5	TRBJ2-7	TRBD1	CASSYSRDRTPEQYF
TRBV5-4	TRBJ1-3	-	CASSPNVGGSGNTIYF
TRBV6-1	TRBJ1-5	-	CASSEGGQPQHF
TRBV29-1	TRBJ2-1	TRBD2	CSEAGGPYNEQFF
TRBV12-3/TRBV12-4	TRBJ1-4	-	CASRMNRDRKLFF
TRBV3-1/TRBV3-2	TRBJ2-2	TRBD2	CASNERGGLTGELFF
TRBV4-3	TRBJ1-1	TRBD1	CASSQQGQGADTEAFF
TRBV7-2	TRBJ1-2	-	CASSLRAGRVNYGYTF
TRBV7-9	TRBJ1-3	TRBD1	CASSGPGGYGNTIYF
TRBV18	TRBJ2-7	TRBD2	CASSPRRGNSGGFAYEQYF
TRBV2	TRBJ1-2	TRBD1	CASSVGQGYGYTF
TRBV30	TRBJ1-2	-	CAWEGDIPNYGYTF
TRBV5-4	TRBJ1-2	-	CASSLGRAILTTF
TRBV27	TRBJ2-5	TRBD2	CASKLAGAQETQYF
TRBV5-1	TRBJ2-7	-	CASSPRDTLYEQYF
TRBV9	TRBJ2-7	-	CASSVAASVGYEQYF